This is a list of T cell receptor beta chains from one sample in a study of beta chain features in type 1 diabetes. Assay used: immunoSEQ multiplex PCR; TCRdb lists only in-frame clones, some missing. The profile shows around 99,000 clones, 40% of them singletons. Sequencing was carried out using stem cell memory CD4+ T cells from blood. Receptors originate from a woman between 18 and 30 years old in good health. Each CDR3 is given with its conserved first and last residue.

TRBJ2-2	TRBV4-3	16	CASSQGANRVPGELFF
TRBJ2-1	TRBV7-2	15	CASSPIAGGRDEQFF
TRBJ2-7	TRBV30	16	CAWSVVPLAGSYEQYF
TRBJ2-1	TRBV10-3	12	CAISDRYNEQFF
TRBJ1-2	TRBV5-4	16	CASSKSRDSINYGYTF
TRBJ2-1	TRBV23-1	17	CASSLARTSGLYNEQFF
TRBJ2-7	TRBV11-2	17	CASSLVLTSGSSYEQYF
TRBJ2-1	TRBV11-2	15	CASSLDPASMYEQFF
TRBJ2-2	TRBV29-1	17	CSVGSLAATKDTGELFF
TRBJ2-1	TRBV5-6	11	CASSLAYEQFF
TRBJ2-7	TRBV5-1	14	CASSLMTGHYEQYF
TRBJ2-1	TRBV2	17	CASSLSKDLSLYNEQFF
TRBJ2-7	TRBV9	14	CASSPRQSHYEQYF
TRBJ1-5	TRBV27	17	CASSSRTGKDSNQPQHF
TRBJ1-2	TRBV9	14	CASSPRTGPGGYTF
TRBJ2-3	TRBV7-3	14	CASSSGVSTDTQYF
TRBJ2-1	TRBV5-4	16	CASTTSRRTGDNEQFF
TRBJ2-7	TRBV5-1	15	CASSSQTGVSYEQYF
TRBJ2-1	TRBV5-1	13	CASSLRGFDEQFF
TRBJ2-1	TRBV15	15	CATSRAAGGNNEQFF
TRBJ2-1	TRBV7-2	16	CASSLDVLAGYNEQFF
TRBJ1-1	TRBV25-1	15	CASSAGKGAPTEAFF
TRBJ2-1	TRBV4-3	17	CASSHHTPGQGYYEQFF
TRBJ2-7	TRBV7-2	14	CASSIGTLLYEQYF
TRBJ2-1	TRBV12-5	16	CASGLVLSGTYNEQFF
TRBJ2-5	TRBV7-9	14	CASSFVWSEETQYF
TRBJ2-1	TRBV5-1	15	CASRGGGTSGNEQFF
TRBJ2-4	TRBV6-5	16	CASSYDGATAKNIQYF
TRBJ1-2	TRBV27	14	CASSSWDSLLGYTF
TRBJ2-2	TRBV7-9	13	CASSLLRSGELFF
TRBJ1-2	TRBV2	13	CASSDPSGYGYTF